The 2 T cell receptor beta chains below come from one sample, sequenced in a study of blood T cell repertoires in COVID-19. Repertoires were generated with immunoSEQ multiplex PCR, while TCRdb's copy carries only in-frame clones and drops some. The table includes 53,000 or so clones, roughly 84% detected once. Sequencing was performed on peripheral blood. The receptors come from a man between 65 and 85 years old with active COVID-19.

CDR3 sequence reads: CASSPSAGASYEQYF. CDR3 in DNA: TGTGCCAGCAGCCCCTCTGCGGGGGCCTCCTACGAGCAGTACTTC. The chain employs TRBV7-3 and TRBJ2-7; D may be TRBD2 (7 bases). Germline assignment: CDR1 SGHTA and CDR2 FQGTGA. Trimming removed 5 bases from V and 0 bases from J, with 14 bases in between. The CDR3 is 15 amino acids.

The chain uses TRBV15 and TRBJ2-6; possibly TRBD1 for D (7 bases). Germline V gene sequence: CDR1 LNHNV, CDR2 YYDKDF (reference sequence). The CDR3 covers 17 residues. V lost 1 base and J lost 2, with 12 bases in between. The CDR3 protein is CATSRGQGGAGANVLTF. CDR3 DNA sequence: TGTGCCACCAGCAGAGGACAGGGAGGCGCTGGGGCCAACGTCCTGACTTTC.